This T cell receptor (beta chain) was captured in a study of neurological immune-mediated disorders (dated by TCRdb to about 2019). The study in broad terms: Among the approximately 34 multiple sclerosis patients, approximately 30 had relapsing-remitting MS and 3 had secondary progressive MS. The cohort was made up of 68 subjects, consisting of some 14 HAM/TSP patients, about 34 multiple sclerosis patients and around 20 healthy controls. Using UMI-based sequencing, the study compared peripheral blood TCR-beta repertoires from patients with HTLV-I-associated myelopathy (HAM/TSP), patients with multiple sclerosis, and healthy controls. The approximately 100 TCR-beta libraries included longitudinal samples, technical triplicates and paired sorted CD4+ and CD8+ T-cell subsets alongside PBMC samples. What the authors observed across the whole study: In phylogenetic analysis, the repertoires of 18 of 34 MS patients grouped into a cluster of related CDR3 sequences, which suggests a possible signature at the repertoire level. No identical CDR3 amino acid sequences were shared among expanded clones across subjects, suggesting private TCR-beta repertoires in all groups. The MS cluster was not associated with any clinical or MRI features, and the authors stated that larger cohorts are needed. TCR clonal expansion was greatest in HAM/TSP patients and smallest in MS patients, who ranked below even healthy controls.

cDNA synthesis used template-switch 5'RACE with a primer carrying a 10-nucleotide random unique molecular identifier tagging each TCR transcript. Every sequencing run covered 15-18 subjects and yielded more than 200 million TCR-beta sequences. The RNeasy kit was used to extract total RNA. TCR-beta VDJ regions were amplified with primers for the TCR constant region and the 5'RACE anchor, using the KAPA Real-time Library Amplification kit. Sample indexes and Illumina adaptors were added in a first PCR, and a second PCR then increased library yield. The roughly 650 bp TCR product was size-selected on a 2% E-gel SizeSelection system after Ampure bead purification. Before pooling, library quality was checked on a Bioanalyzer, concentration was measured with Qubit, and libraries were quantified with the Kapa Library Quantification kit. An Illumina HiSeq 2500 sequenced the libraries paired-end 2 x 150 bp. To increase sequence diversity, 25-30% phiX was spiked into each library pool. The original pipeline was this. The quality-filtered reads were processed with the UMI-based MiGEC pipeline, whose error correction step removed more than 75% of the raw TCR sequences. VDJ genes were aligned to IMGT germline references, and each clonotype was defined by a unique CDR3 amino acid sequence together with V-J genes. Clonal expansion, Shannon diversity and CDR3 relatedness (CalcPairwiseDistances, ClusterSamples) were evaluated with VDJtools, and phylogenetic trees were built with CLCbio workbench. Clones with at least 8 unique UMIs were defined as expanded, with this threshold being based on coefficient-of-variation modelling across technical triplicates. In TCRdb, the public reads were trimmed at Q25 with fastp and aligned with MiXCR, with productive beta chains retained. Entries are consolidated by CDR3 protein sequence, retaining the most common genes and DNA. TCRdb's processing, not the authors', yielded these V and J calls. For this sample the table gives fewer than 75,000 distinct CDR3 sequences, of which under 5% were detected only once. The top ten clonotypes cover around 6.9% of the sample.

Libraries from unsorted PBMCs were made from 2 million PBMCs kept in RNAlater at -80 degrees C until RNA extraction. Multiple sclerosis patients were enrolled in a US clinical protocol under which disease progression was evaluated by magnetic resonance imaging. Peripheral blood was subjected to Ficoll-Hypaque density gradient centrifugation to isolate PBMCs, which were then cryopreserved in liquid nitrogen. Including cysteine and phenylalanine, the CDR3 has 12 amino acids. Only the CDR3 part of the read is kept: 36 bases, read in frame from the first base. The germline V end is reduced by 0 bases and the J end by 9 bases; junction bases left unmatched: 0. Sequences MGHRA (CDR1) and YSYEKL (CDR2) are obtained from the germline V gene. This clonotype has a handful of counts. The antigen it recognizes is unknown. No qualities accompany the bases; no much larger clone lies one base away.

Recombination connected TRBV4-1 to TRBJ2-5; 8 bases in the middle match TRBD2. The sequence came from a man aged 25 to 45 with multiple sclerosis. Sequencing was carried out using PBMCs. The CDR3 corresponds to CASSQDGRAQYF. The nucleotide sequence is given as TGCGCCAGCAGCCAAGACGGGAGGGCCCAGTACTTC.